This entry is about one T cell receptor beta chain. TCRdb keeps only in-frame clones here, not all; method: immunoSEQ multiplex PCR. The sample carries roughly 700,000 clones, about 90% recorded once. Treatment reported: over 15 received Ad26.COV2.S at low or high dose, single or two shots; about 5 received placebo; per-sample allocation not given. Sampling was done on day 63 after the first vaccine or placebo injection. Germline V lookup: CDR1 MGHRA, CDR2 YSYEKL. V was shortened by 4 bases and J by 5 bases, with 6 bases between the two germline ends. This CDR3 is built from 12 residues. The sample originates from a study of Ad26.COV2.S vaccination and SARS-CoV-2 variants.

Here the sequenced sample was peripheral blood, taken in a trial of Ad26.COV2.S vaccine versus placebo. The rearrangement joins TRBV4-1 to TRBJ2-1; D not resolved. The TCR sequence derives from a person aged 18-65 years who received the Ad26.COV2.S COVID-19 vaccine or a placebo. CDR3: CASSLRDNEQFF. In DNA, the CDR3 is TGCGCCAGCAGCCTCCGGGACAATGAGCAGTTCTTC.